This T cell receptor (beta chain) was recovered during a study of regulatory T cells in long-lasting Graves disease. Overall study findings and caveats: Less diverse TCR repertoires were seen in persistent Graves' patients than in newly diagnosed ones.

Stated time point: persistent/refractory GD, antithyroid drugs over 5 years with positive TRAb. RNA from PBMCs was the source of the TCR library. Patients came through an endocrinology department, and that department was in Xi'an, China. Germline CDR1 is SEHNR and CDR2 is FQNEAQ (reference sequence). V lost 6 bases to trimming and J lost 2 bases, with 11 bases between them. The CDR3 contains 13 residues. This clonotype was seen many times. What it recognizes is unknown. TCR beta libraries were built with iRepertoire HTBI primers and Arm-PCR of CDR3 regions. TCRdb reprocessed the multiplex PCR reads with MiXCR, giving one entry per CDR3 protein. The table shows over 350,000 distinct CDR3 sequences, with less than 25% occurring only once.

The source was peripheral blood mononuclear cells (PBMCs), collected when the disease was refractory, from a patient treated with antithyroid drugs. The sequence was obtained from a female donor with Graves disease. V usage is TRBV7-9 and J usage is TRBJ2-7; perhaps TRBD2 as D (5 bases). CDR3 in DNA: TGTGCCAGCAGTTACCGGGGAGCCTACGAGCAGTACTTC. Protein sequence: CASSYRGAYEQYF.